The TCR beta chain described here comes from a study of regulatory T cells in long-lasting Graves disease. Notes on the study in general: Persistent cases favored TRBV28, TRBJ1-2 and TRBJ2-5. Persistent patients had a count of shared public clonotypes (approximately 3,000) that exceeded that of new patients (about 870). Compared with new cases, persistent Graves' patients showed reduced TCR diversity.

Sample time point: persistent/refractory GD, antithyroid drugs over 5 years with positive TRAb. With RNA extracted from PBMCs as input, the TCR library was made. About 9.2 milliliters of peripheral blood were taken and placed in EDTA tubes. Building the TCR beta libraries relied on iRepertoire HTBI primers, and CDR3 regions underwent Arm-PCR. Via MiXCR, TCRdb re-called the multiplex PCR reads, giving one row per CDR3 protein. The table includes around 460,000 distinct CDR3 sequences, around a fifth detected once. Of note for this clonotype: The antigen is not known.

The germline CDR1 and CDR2 sequences are KGHSH and LQKENI. V shed 3 bases and J shed 4 bases, with 12 bases lying between them. The CDR3 has 14 residues. The receptor was derived from a female donor with Graves disease. Sample: peripheral blood mononuclear cells (PBMCs), taken when the disease was refractory, from a patient treated with antithyroid drugs. The rearrangement uses TRBV18 and TRBJ2-5, with D perhaps matching TRBD2 (6 bases). CDR3 amino acids: CASSPLQGGETQYF. Here the CDR3 DNA reads TGTGCCAGCTCACCGTTGCAGGGAGGAGAGACCCAGTACTTC.